This T cell receptor (beta chain) appears in the sequencing data of a study of identical twins. Study observations and caveats: There were fewer insertions in abundant cord blood beta clonotypes, but memory repertoires showed no such pattern.

With regard to this clonotype: The antigen remains undetermined.

Using its own MiXCR run on the 5' RACE reads, TCRdb lists one record per CDR3 protein. The sample yields 1.5 million to 2 million distinct CDR3 sequences, 32% seen once. Sequenced input: cord blood. The sequence came from a newborn girl in good health.

The CDR3 DNA reads as TGTGCCAGCAGTTTAGGGGGGATGGAAGAGACCCAGTACTTC. Protein sequence: CASSLGGMEETQYF. J is TRBJ2-5 and V is TRBV28, with D possibly TRBD2 on 6 matching bases. Germline CDR1 and CDR2: MDHEN and SYDVKM. V was clipped by 2 bases and J by 3 bases, with 10 bases between them. CDR3 length equals 14 residues. Looking up the rest from reference TRBV28 and TRBJ2-5 gives the full variable domain: DVKVTQSSRYLVKRTGEKVFLECVQDMDHENMFWYRQDPGLGLRLIYFSYDVKMKEKGDIPEGYSVSREKKERFSLILESASTNQTSMYLCASSLGGMEETQYFGPGTRLLVL.